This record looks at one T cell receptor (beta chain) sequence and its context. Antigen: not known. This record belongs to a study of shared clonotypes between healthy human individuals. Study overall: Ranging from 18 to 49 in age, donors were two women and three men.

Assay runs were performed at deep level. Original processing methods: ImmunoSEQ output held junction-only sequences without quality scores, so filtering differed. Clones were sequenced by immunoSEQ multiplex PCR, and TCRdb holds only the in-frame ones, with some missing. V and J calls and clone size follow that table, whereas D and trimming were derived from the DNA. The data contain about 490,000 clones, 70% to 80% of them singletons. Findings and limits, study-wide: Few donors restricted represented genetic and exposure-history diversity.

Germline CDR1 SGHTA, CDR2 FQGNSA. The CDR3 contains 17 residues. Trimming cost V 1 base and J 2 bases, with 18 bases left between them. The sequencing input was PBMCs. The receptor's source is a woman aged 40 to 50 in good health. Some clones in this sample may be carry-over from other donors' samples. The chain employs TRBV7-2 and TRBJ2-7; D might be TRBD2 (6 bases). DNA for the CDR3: TGTGCCAGCAGCTTAGAAACGGCGGGACTCACTCCCTACGAGCAGTACTTC. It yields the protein CASSLETAGLTPYEQYF.